This T cell receptor beta chain was retrieved from a study of cytomegalovirus exposure and HLA in healthy donors. Overall study results and limits: Relative to the approximately 680-donor mean, N-insertions were reportedly fewer in an Asian-associated ancestry cluster in a later analysis. Across donors, presence/absence analyses took sequencing depth to be roughly uniform.

Of note for this clone: Its antigen is undetermined.

13 Jbeta primers and 60 Vbeta primers were used for the PCR. Generated by immunoSEQ multiplex PCR, the TCRdb table keeps only in-frame clones and is missing some. The sample has 170,000 or so clones, around 81% seen once; the top ten hold around 5.7%. The source of this sequence is a man aged 35 to 55 in good health and CMV-seronegative. The sample consisted of PBMCs.

Written as DNA, the CDR3 is TGTGCCAGCTCACCCTTAGGAACAGGAAACTATAATTCACCCCTCCACTTT. As protein: CASSPLGTGNYNSPLHF. This chain joins TRBV18 and TRBJ1-6, with a tentative D call TRBD1 (5 bases). CDR3 length: 17 residues. Germline V CDR1 and CDR2: KGHSH, LQKENI. V lost 3 bases and J lost 3, with 15 bases in between.